The present T cell receptor beta chain was sequenced within a study of T cell responses to AZD1222 COVID-19 vaccine. This clone was recorded once. Its antigen remains unknown. Overall study findings and caveats: Within unmutated variant regions lay the reported targets of nearly half of spike-specific TCRs.

Germline lookup yields CDR1 MRHNA and CDR2 SNTAGT. The V gene lost 0 bases and the J gene lost 1 base, with 25 bases spanning the gap. CDR3 size: 21 residues. TCRdb's copy holds only in-frame clones and misses some; the assay was immunoSEQ multiplex PCR. The sample holds approximately 120,000 clones, 75% to 90% seen once. This TCR came from an adult in good health. The rearrangement uses TRBV6-4 and TRBJ1-5; the D gene is possibly TRBD1 (6 bases). Here the sequenced sample was peripheral blood, taken on day 0 of AZD1222 vaccination. CDR3: CASSDSRSRGERRKSNQPQHF. The CDR3 DNA is TGTGCCAGCAGTGACTCGAGGTCCAGGGGAGAAAGAAGGAAAAGCAATCAGCCCCAGCATTTT.